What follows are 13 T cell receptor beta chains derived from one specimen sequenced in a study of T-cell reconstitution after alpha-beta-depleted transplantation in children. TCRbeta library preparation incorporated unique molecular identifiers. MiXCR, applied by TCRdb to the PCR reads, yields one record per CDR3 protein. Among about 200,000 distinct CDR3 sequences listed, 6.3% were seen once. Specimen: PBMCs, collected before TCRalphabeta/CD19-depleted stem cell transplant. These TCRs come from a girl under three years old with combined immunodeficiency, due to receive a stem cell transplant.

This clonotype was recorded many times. CDR3 DNA sequence: TGTGCCAGCAGCAAAAACGGGACAGGGGGTTACGAGCAGTACTTC. It is translated as CASSKNGTGGYEQYF. The rearrangement uses TRBV21-1 and TRBJ2-7; the D call in the table, TRBD1, was not verified against the DNA. TRBV21-1 is tagged as a pseudogene. The CDR3 has 15 amino acids.

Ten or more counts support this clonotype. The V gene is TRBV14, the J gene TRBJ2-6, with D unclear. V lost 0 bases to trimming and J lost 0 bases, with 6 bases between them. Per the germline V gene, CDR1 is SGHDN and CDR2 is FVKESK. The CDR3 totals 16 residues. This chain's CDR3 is CASSQETSSGANVLTF. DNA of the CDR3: TGTGCCAGCAGCCAAGAGACCTCCTCTGGGGCCAACGTCCTGACTTTC. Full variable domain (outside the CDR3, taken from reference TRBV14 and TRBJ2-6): EAGVTQFPSHSVIEKGQTVTLRCDPISGHDNLYWYRRVMGKEIKFLLHFVKESKQDESGMPNNRFLAERTGGTYSTLKVQPAELEDSGVYFCASSQETSSGANVLTFGAGSRLTVL.

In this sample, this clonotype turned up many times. In nucleotides, the CDR3 is TGTGCCAGCAGTTTAGTTGGCCCAGATACGCAGTATTTT. It yields the protein CASSLVGPDTQYF. The chain carries TRBV12-3 or TRBV12-4 and TRBJ2-3; D remains unclear. This CDR3 has 13 residues. Trimming removed 1 base from V and 4 bases from J, with 6 bases in between.

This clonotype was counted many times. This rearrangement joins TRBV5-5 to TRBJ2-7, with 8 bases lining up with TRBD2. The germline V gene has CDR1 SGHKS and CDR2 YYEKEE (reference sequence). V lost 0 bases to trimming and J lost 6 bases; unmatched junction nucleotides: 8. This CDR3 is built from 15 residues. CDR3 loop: CASSLDASGYSEQYF. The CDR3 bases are TGTGCCAGCAGCTTGGATGCTAGCGGGTATTCCGAGCAGTACTTC.

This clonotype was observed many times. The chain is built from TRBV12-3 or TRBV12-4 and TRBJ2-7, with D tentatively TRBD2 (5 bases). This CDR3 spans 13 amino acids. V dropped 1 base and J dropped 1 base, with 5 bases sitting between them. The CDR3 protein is CASSLGESYEQYF. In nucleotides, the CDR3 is TGTGCCAGCAGTTTAGGGGAGTCCTACGAGCAGTACTTC.

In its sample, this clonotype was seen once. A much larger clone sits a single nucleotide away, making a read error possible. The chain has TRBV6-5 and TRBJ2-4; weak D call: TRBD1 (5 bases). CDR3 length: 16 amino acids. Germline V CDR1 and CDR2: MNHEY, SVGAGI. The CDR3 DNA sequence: TGTGCCAGCAGTTACAGGCAGGGCGGATGGAAAAACATTCGGTACTTC. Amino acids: CASSYRQGGWKNIRYF.

CDR3 nucleotide sequence: TGCAGCGGTACCCCACCCGCGGTTCACCAAGAGACCCAGTACTTC. Protein sequence: CSGTPPAVHQETQYF. The chain carries TRBV29-1 and TRBJ2-5; no clear D gene. The CDR3 totals 15 residues. The V gene's germline CDR1 is SQVTM and CDR2 ANQGSEA. The ends were cut back, 7 bases at V and 0 bases at J, with 18 bases in the middle.

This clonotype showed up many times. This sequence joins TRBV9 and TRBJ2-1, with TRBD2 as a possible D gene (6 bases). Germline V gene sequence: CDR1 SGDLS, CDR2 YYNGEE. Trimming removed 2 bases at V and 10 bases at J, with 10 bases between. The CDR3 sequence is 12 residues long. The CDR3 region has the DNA TGTGCCAGCAGCGTCGGCGGGACCGAGCAGTTCTTC. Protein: CASSVGGTEQFF.

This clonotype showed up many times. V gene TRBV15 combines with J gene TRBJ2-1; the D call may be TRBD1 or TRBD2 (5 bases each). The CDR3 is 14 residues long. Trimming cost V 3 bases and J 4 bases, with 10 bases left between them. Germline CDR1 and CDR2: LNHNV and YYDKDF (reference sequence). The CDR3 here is CATSSKRTYNEQFF. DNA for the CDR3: TGTGCCACCAGCAGCAAGCGGACATACAATGAGCAGTTCTTC. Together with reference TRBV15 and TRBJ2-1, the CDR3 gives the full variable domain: DAMVIQNPRYQVTQFGKPVTLSCSQTLNHNVMYWYQQKSSQAPKLLFHYYDKDFNNEADTPDNFQSRRPNTSFCFLDIRSPGLGDTAMYLCATSSKRTYNEQFFGPGTRLTVL.

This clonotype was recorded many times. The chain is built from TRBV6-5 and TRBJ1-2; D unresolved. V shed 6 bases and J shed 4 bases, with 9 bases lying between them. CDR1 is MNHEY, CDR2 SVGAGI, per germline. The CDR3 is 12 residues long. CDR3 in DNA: TGTGCCAGCAGAGCCGGGTCCTATGGCTACACCTTC. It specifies CASRAGSYGYTF.

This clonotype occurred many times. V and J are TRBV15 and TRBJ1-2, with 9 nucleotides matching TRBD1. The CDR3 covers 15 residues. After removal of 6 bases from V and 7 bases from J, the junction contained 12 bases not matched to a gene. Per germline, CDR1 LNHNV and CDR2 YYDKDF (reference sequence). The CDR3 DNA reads TGTGCCACCAGAATGACCGGGACAGGGTGGTTTGGCTACACCTTC. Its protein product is CATRMTGTGWFGYTF.

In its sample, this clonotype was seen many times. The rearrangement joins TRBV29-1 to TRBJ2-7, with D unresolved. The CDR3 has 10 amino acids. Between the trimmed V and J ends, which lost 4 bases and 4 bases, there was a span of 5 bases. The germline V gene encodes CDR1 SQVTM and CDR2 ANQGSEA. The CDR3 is CSVVGYEQYF. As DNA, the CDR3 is TGCAGCGTTGTGGGTTACGAGCAGTACTTC.

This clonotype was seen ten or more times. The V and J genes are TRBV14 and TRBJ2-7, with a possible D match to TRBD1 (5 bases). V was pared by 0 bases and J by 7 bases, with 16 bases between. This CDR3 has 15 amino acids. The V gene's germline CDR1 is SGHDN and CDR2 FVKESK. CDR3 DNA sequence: TGTGCCAGCAGCCAAGATCGGGCAGGGCAAAGGGAGCAGTACTTC. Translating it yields CASSQDRAGQREQYF. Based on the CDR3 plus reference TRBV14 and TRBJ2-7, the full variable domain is EAGVTQFPSHSVIEKGQTVTLRCDPISGHDNLYWYRRVMGKEIKFLLHFVKESKQDESGMPNNRFLAERTGGTYSTLKVQPAELEDSGVYFCASSQDRAGQREQYFGPGTRLTVT.